A selection of T cell receptor beta chains follows, all from one sample in a study of blood T cells in healthy people across ages. One entry per CDR3 protein, called by TCRdb with MiXCR from the 5' RACE reads. The profile shows about 840,000 distinct CDR3 sequences, 25% to 35% of them singletons. These sequences were also reported in another study, on T cells of mothers and their children.

The sequenced sample consisted of blood. The receptors were sampled from a middle-aged woman in good health. Both conserved end residues are part of each CDR3. The D gene is left open where the match is weak. A clone size is listed for some rows: how often the clone was seen (once, few, many), or a class if it is expanded.

v_gene	j_gene	d_gene	abundance	CDR3nt	CDR3aa
TRBV10-3	TRBJ2-3	TRBD2	.	TGTGCCATCAGAGGGACTAGCGGGAGGAACACAGATGCGCAGTATTTT	CAIRGTSGRNTDAQYF
TRBV4-3	TRBJ1-6	.	few	TGCGCCAGCAGCCAAGAAGGCCCGTCGAGCTCCTATAATTCACCCCTCCACTTT	CASSQEGPSSSYNSPLHF
TRBV3-1	TRBJ2-7	.	.	TGTGCCAGCAGCCCGAAAAATCGACAGAGCTACGAGCAGTACTTC	CASSPKNRQSYEQYF
TRBV15	TRBJ1-3	TRBD1	.	TGTGCCACCAGCGGAGAGCAGGGGGCCACCTCTGGAAACACCATATATTTT	CATSGEQGATSGNTIYF
TRBV20-1	TRBJ2-1	.	.	TGCAGTGCTAGCCCTAGGGCGAGTAATGAGCAGTTCTTC	CSASPRASNEQFF
TRBV7-2	TRBJ2-3	TRBD2	.	TGTGCCAGCAGCTTAGCGGCGACTAGCGCTAGGGTGAATACGCAGTATTTT	CASSLAATSARVNTQYF
TRBV5-1	TRBJ2-5	TRBD2	.	TGCGCCAGCAGCCGACTAGCGGGGTTCCAAGAGACCCAGTACTTC	CASSRLAGFQETQYF
TRBV18	TRBJ1-5	TRBD1	few	TGTGCCAGCTCACCCGGGACAGTTGATAGCAATCAGCCCCAGCATTTT	CASSPGTVDSNQPQHF
TRBV12-5	TRBJ2-5	.	.	TGTGCTAGTGGTTTGGCCGGGACCCTGAATGAGCAGTACTTC	CASGLAGTLNEQYF
TRBV28	TRBJ1-2	.	.	TGTGCCAGCAGTTTAGGGGGGTCAGGGCTCGACTATGGCTACACCTTC	CASSLGGSGLDYGYTF
TRBV7-8	TRBJ1-1	.	.	TGTGCCAGCAGCGCAGGGGTCGGACCAGCTTTCTTT	CASSAGVGPAFF
TRBV4-3	TRBJ1-1	.	few	TGCGCCAGCAGCCAGGATTTGCAGGGAAGAAGGAACACTGAAGCTTTCTTT	CASSQDLQGRRNTEAFF
TRBV7-2	TRBJ2-1	TRBD1	many	TGTGCCAGCAGCTACGGACAGGGGACTTACAATGAGCAGTTCTTC	CASSYGQGTYNEQFF
TRBV20-1	TRBJ1-2	.	few	TGCAGTGCTAGCCAACAGGAGGATGGCTACACCTTC	CSASQQEDGYTF
TRBV5-5	TRBJ2-5	TRBD1	few	TGTGCCAGCAGCGCATGGACAGGGCAAGAGACCCAGTACTTC	CASSAWTGQETQYF
TRBV7-3	TRBJ2-1	.	.	TGTGCCAGCAGCTGGGGACTCAAGATAGATGAGCAGTTCTTC	CASSWGLKIDEQFF
TRBV20-1	TRBJ2-3	TRBD2	few	TGCAGTGCGCACTCCGGGACTACACTCGCCCGCACAGATACGCAGTATTTT	CSAHSGTTLARTDTQYF
TRBV21-1	TRBJ2-1	.	many	TGTGCCAGCAGCAAAGAGTCTCACCGGGACAGGGACAATGAGCAGTTCTTC	CASSKESHRDRDNEQFF
TRBV5-1	TRBJ2-5	.	.	TGCGCCAGCAGCTTGGTGGTGGACCCACAAGAGACCCAGTACTTC	CASSLVVDPQETQYF
TRBV4-3	TRBJ2-1	TRBD1	many	TGCGCCAGCAGCCAAGAGGGACAGGAACATGAGCAGTTCTTC	CASSQEGQEHEQFF
TRBV5-1	TRBJ1-3	TRBD1	.	TGCGCCAGCAGCTTGGTTTCGGGGAGGGGGCCTGGAAACACCATATATTTT	CASSLVSGRGPGNTIYF
TRBV18	TRBJ1-1	.	few	TGTGCCAGCTCATCCCGACAGACTCTAATGAACACTGAAGCTTTCTTT	CASSSRQTLMNTEAFF
TRBV28	TRBJ1-2	TRBD1	few	TGTGCCAGCAGGGACAGGGTTCACTATGGCTACACCTTC	CASRDRVHYGYTF
TRBV7-3	TRBJ2-7	TRBD1	.	TGTGCCAGCAGCTTATCCGGGGACAGGGCGTACGAGCAGTACTTC	CASSLSGDRAYEQYF
TRBV7-2	TRBJ2-5	TRBD2	few	TGTGCCAGCATTACGGACTGGGGGGGGGAGACCCAGTACTTC	CASITDWGGETQYF
TRBV3-1	TRBJ2-1	.	.	TGTGCCAGCAGCCAAGATTTTCAGTTTGGTAATGAGCAGTTCTTC	CASSQDFQFGNEQFF
TRBV10-2	TRBJ2-3	.	.	TGCGCCAGCAGTGAGTCGAGGGTAGCGGACACAGATACGCAGTATTTT	CASSESRVADTDTQYF
TRBV12-3/TRBV12-4	TRBJ1-2	.	many	TGTGCCAGCAGCCCATGGGGTACAGATCTCTATGGCTACACCTTC	CASSPWGTDLYGYTF
TRBV28	TRBJ1-2	TRBD1	.	TGTGCCAGCAGTTTTATGGGACAGGGGAGAAACTATGGCTACACCTTC	CASSFMGQGRNYGYTF
TRBV6-4	TRBJ2-5	.	.	TGTGCCAGCAGCAGGGGAGCCTTAGATGAGCAGTACTTC	CASSRGALDEQYF
TRBV9	TRBJ1-1	.	.	TGTGCCAGCAGCGTAGATCTGGGCGGGGTGAACACTGAAGCTTTCTTT	CASSVDLGGVNTEAFF
TRBV28	TRBJ1-5	.	.	TGTGCCAGCAGTTTTGATGTCGTCGGGGTACATCAGCCCCAGCATTTT	CASSFDVVGVHQPQHF
TRBV6-1	TRBJ2-7	.	.	TGTGCCAGCAGTGAAGCTACGTCGTCGATAATCATCTACGAGCAGTACTTC	CASSEATSSIIIYEQYF
TRBV5-1	TRBJ2-5	TRBD1	.	TGCGCCAGCAACCTGAGACAGGGGGCAGCGGAAGAGACCCAGTACTTC	CASNLRQGAAEETQYF
TRBV10-2	TRBJ1-2	.	many	TGCGCCAGCAGTGAGATGGGGGTTTATGGCTACACCTTC	CASSEMGVYGYTF
TRBV20-1	TRBJ1-1	.	.	TGCAGTGCTAGTTCGGGGCGCACTGAAGCTTTCTTT	CSASSGRTEAFF
TRBV20-1	TRBJ2-6	.	many	TGCAGTGCTAATCCGAGCTCTGGGGCCAACGTCCTGACTTTC	CSANPSSGANVLTF